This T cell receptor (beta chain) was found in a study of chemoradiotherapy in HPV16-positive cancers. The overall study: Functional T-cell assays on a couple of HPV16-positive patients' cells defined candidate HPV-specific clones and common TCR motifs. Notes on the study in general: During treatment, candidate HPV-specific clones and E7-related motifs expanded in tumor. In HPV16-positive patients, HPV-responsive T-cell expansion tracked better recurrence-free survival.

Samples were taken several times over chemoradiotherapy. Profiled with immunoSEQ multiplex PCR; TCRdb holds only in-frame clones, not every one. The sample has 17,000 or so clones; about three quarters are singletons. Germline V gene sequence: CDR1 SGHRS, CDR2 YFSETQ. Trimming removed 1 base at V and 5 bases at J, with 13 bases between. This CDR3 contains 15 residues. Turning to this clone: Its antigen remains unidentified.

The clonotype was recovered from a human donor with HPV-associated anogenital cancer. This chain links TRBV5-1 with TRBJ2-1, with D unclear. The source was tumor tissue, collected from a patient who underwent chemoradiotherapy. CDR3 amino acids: CASSLLDPANNEQFF. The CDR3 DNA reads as TGCGCCAGCAGCTTGCTGGATCCAGCTAACAATGAGCAGTTCTTC.